Below, 30 T cell receptor beta chains from the same sample are listed, as sequenced in a study of PD-1 blockade in classical Hodgkin lymphoma. Time point defined: cycle 4 day 1 (C4D1), after 6 weeks of nivolumab. Brentuximab vedotin exposure varied, and every patient relapsed after autologous stem cell transplantation. The table came from immunoSEQ multiplex PCR; TCRdb's copy has only in-frame clones and leaves some out. The data contain about 39,000 clones, around 80% of them singletons. This material consisted of peripheral blood mononuclear cells (PBMCs), taken before the fourth cycle of nivolumab. The receptor source for this set is a human donor with classical Hodgkin lymphoma.

A note on this clone: Other DNA sequences in this specimen translate into the identical CDR3. The chain has TRBV2 and TRBJ1-5; D unclear. Germline-derived CDR1 and CDR2 are SNHLY and FYNNEI. CDR3 length: 14 residues. Trimming shortened V by 4 bases and J by 0 bases, and 7 bases separated the two germline ends. The CDR3 sequence: CASSGRNSNQPQHF. CDR3 coding DNA: TGTGCCAGCAGTGGGCGAAATAGCAATCAGCCCCAGCATTTT.

CDR3: CASSGLAGGRDTQYF. The CDR3 nucleotides read TGTGCCAGCAGCGGTCTAGCGGGGGGGAGAGATACGCAGTATTTT. The chain uses TRBV9 and TRBJ2-3, with 12 positions matching TRBD2. The CDR3 contains 15 residues. Per the germline V gene, CDR1 is SGDLS and CDR2 is YYNGEE. The V and J ends lost 3 bases and 5 bases, in that order; junction bases with no gene match: 4.

With regard to this clone: At one end the junction does not follow the germline gene, possibly because of a read error. The J gene is TRBJ2-5, the V gene TRBV7-7; 12 bases map to TRBD2. The CDR3 consists of 16 residues. The germline CDR1 and CDR2 sequences are SSHAT and FNYEAQ (reference sequence). CDR3 sequence: CASSLGLAGREETQYF. The CDR3 nucleotides read TGTGCTAGCAGCCTCGGACTAGCGGGACGAGAGGAGACCCAGTACTTC. Combining the CDR3 with reference TRBV7-7 and TRBJ2-5 gives the whole variable domain GAGVSQSPRYKVTKRGQDVTLRCDPISSHATLYWYQQALGQGPEFLTYFNYEAQPDKSGLPSDRFSAERPEGSISTLTIQRTEQRDSAMYRCASSLGLAGREETQYFGPGTRLLVL.

This sequence joins TRBV7-2 and TRBJ2-3; D remains unclear. Germline V gene lookup returns CDR1 SGHTA and CDR2 FQGNSA. CDR3 length: 11 residues. Trimming pared 4 bases from V and 7 bases from J, leaving 6 bases between. The CDR3 coding sequence is TGTGCCAGCAGCTACGGTTATACGCAGTATTTT. It codes for CASSYGYTQYF.

The rearrangement uses TRBV7-2 and TRBJ2-5; 8 nucleotides line up with TRBD2. Unmatched junction bases numbered 8, after V lost 5 bases and J lost 6 bases. The CDR3 consists of 14 residues. Germline CDR1 SGHTA, CDR2 FQGNSA. The CDR3 protein is CASSLDSGGQTQYF. Written as DNA, the CDR3 is TGTGCCAGCAGCCTAGACAGCGGGGGACAGACCCAGTACTTC.

This clone occurred a few times. V usage is TRBV12-5 and J usage is TRBJ1-2; 8 bases align to TRBD1. The CDR3 contains 15 residues. Germline V lookup: CDR1 LGHNT, CDR2 FRNRAP. V gave up 1 base and J gave up 3 bases; unmatched junction bases: 4. In DNA, the CDR3 is TGTGCTAGTGGTTTGGGCGACAGGGGTGACTATGGCTACACCTTC. It specifies CASGLGDRGDYGYTF.

This rearrangement joins TRBV14 to TRBJ1-1; 10 positions match TRBD1. This CDR3 has 19 amino acids. Germline CDR1 reads SGHDN; CDR2 reads FVKESK. V lost 1 base, J lost 1 base, and 12 bases stayed unmatched. The CDR3 bases are TGTGCCAGCAGCCAAGCCTCGTTCGGGGACAGGGGATGGAACACTGAAGCTTTCTTT. This sequence encodes CASSQASFGDRGWNTEAFF.

The chain links TRBV7-6 to TRBJ1-4; D is undetermined. CDR3 length: 14 amino acids. Trimming shortened V by 5 bases and J by 7 bases, and 14 bases separated the two germline ends. In germline, CDR1 is SGHVS, CDR2 FNYEAQ. CDR3 in amino acids: CASSRRLGSEKLFF. In nucleotides, the CDR3 is TGTGCCAGCAGCCGCAGGCTTGGAAGTGAAAAACTGTTTTTT.

The chain combines TRBV19 with TRBJ1-4; possible D gene TRBD1, 6 bases. Trimming took 6 bases from V and 8 from J, leaving 13 bases between them. CDR1 LNHDA and CDR2 SQIVND come from the germline V gene (reference sequence). This CDR3 is 13 amino acids long. CDR3 sequence: CASRGGPWEKLFF. CDR3 nucleotide sequence: TGTGCCAGTAGAGGGGGACCTTGGGAAAAACTGTTTTTT.

As to this clone: The sample carries other DNA sequences with the same CDR3. The V call is TRBV10-3, the J call TRBJ1-5, with TRBD1 matching over 9 bases. The CDR3 is 14 amino acids. The V gene end was trimmed by 5 bases and the J gene end by 7 bases; junction bases not matched to a gene: 6. Germline V gene data show CDR1 as ENHRY and CDR2 as SYGVKD. Here the CDR3 DNA reads TGTGCCATCAGTCCCGGACAGGGGACACAGCCCCAGCATTTT. Translating it yields CAISPGQGTQPQHF.

The rearrangement joins TRBV28 to TRBJ2-1; unclear D gene. Trimming shortened V by 10 bases and J by 4 bases, and 11 bases separated the two germline ends. This CDR3 comprises 12 residues. Germline CDR1 and CDR2: MDHEN and SYDVKM. Here the CDR3 DNA reads TGTGCCACTAACGCCGAGTACAATGAGCAGTTCTTC. This codes for CATNAEYNEQFF.

The J gene is TRBJ2-7, the V gene TRBV7-3; 7 nucleotides match TRBD2. The CDR3 has 15 residues. After removal of 2 bases from V and 2 bases from J, the junction contained 6 bases not matched to a gene. Germline values: CDR1 SGHTA, CDR2 FQGTGA. The CDR3, as DNA: TGTGCCAGCAGCTTAGGGCTAGCGGTACCCTACGAGCAGTACTTC. It yields the protein CASSLGLAVPYEQYF.

This clone was counted a few times. The V gene is TRBV2, the J gene TRBJ2-3; D may be TRBD1 (6 bases). The length of the CDR3 is 13 residues. Germline CDR1 SNHLY, CDR2 FYNNEI. V lost 7 bases to trimming and J lost 3 bases, with 11 bases between them. CDR3 sequence reads: CASNIQGTDTQYF. CDR3 bases: TGTGCCAGCAATATACAGGGTACAGATACGCAGTATTTT.

The rearrangement links TRBV28 to TRBJ2-3; D is uncertain. Trimming removed 6 bases from V and 4 bases from J, with 11 bases in between. Germline CDR1 reads MDHEN; CDR2 reads SYDVKM. The CDR3 runs to 13 residues. CDR3 region: CASRGSVPDTQYF. The CDR3 bases are TGTGCCAGCAGGGGAAGTGTACCAGATACGCAGTATTTT.

The chain recombines TRBV16 with TRBJ1-3, with 7 bases aligning to TRBD1. Trimming at V came to 3 bases and at J to 0 bases, leaving 5 bases not matched to a gene. The CDR3 is 16 residues long. Germline V gene lookup returns CDR1 KGHSY and CDR2 FQNENV. CDR3 loop: CASSHGQDDSGNTIYF. CDR3 nucleotide sequence: TGTGCCAGCAGCCATGGACAGGATGACTCTGGAAACACCATATATTTT. Variable domain in full (rest from reference TRBV16 and TRBJ1-3): GEEVAQTPKHLVRGEGQKAKLYCAPIKGHSYVFWYQQVLKNEFKFLISFQNENVFDETGMPKERFSAKCLPNSPCSLEIQATKLEDSAVYFCASSHGQDDSGNTIYFGEGSWLTVV.

This clone was counted a few times. The chain uses TRBV5-6 and TRBJ1-5, with D perhaps matching TRBD1 (6 bases). This CDR3 region has 15 residues. Germline-derived CDR1 and CDR2 are SGHDT and YYEEEE. Trimming stripped 0 bases from V and 2 bases from J, with 9 bases between. CDR3 residues: CASSLGQARNQPQHF. The CDR3 DNA sequence: TGTGCCAGCAGCTTGGGACAGGCCCGCAATCAGCCCCAGCATTTT.

The rearrangement joins TRBV12-5 to TRBJ1-5, with TRBD1 as a possible D gene (5 bases). Germline loops: CDR1 LGHNT, CDR2 FRNRAP. The V end lost 1 base, the J end lost 4 bases, and 11 bases lay between the germline ends. The CDR3 is 15 amino acids. The chain's CDR3 is CASGLAPSGNQPQHF. CDR3 in DNA: TGTGCTAGTGGTTTGGCCCCTTCAGGGAATCAGCCCCAGCATTTT.

The chain links TRBV7-2 to TRBJ2-3, with 14 bases fitting TRBD2. This CDR3 has 17 residues. Germline V gene data show CDR1 as SGHTA and CDR2 as FQGNSA. Trimming removed 5 bases from V and 1 base from J; junction bases left unmatched: 5. The CDR3 protein is CASSRGTSGGGTDTQYF. CDR3 nucleotides: TGTGCCAGCAGCCGAGGGACTAGCGGGGGCGGCACAGATACGCAGTATTTT.

This clone is medium-sized within its sample. The genes are TRBV9 and TRBJ2-2; no firm D call. V lost 3 bases and J 5 bases, leaving 8 bases between the germline ends. The germline CDR1 and CDR2 sequences are SGDLS and YYNGEE. The CDR3 runs to 13 residues. CDR3 in DNA: TGTGCCAGCAGCGGACTTGGGACCGGGGAGCTGTTTTTT. The encoded protein is CASSGLGTGELFF.

This chain joins TRBV5-8 and TRBJ1-2, with a possible D match to TRBD1 (6 bases). The CDR3 spans 14 residues. Trimming took off 2 bases at V and 4 bases at J, with 12 bases between the two ends. Germline assignment: CDR1 SGHTS and CDR2 YDEGEE. The DNA of the CDR3 is TGTGCCAGCAGCTTAACAGGGCAGGGCTATGGCTACACCTTC. Protein sequence: CASSLTGQGYGYTF.

This clone occurred once. The genes are TRBV2 and TRBJ2-3; 7 bases are a match to TRBD1. CDR3 size: 15 residues. Trimming removed 6 bases from V and 2 bases from J; junction bases left unmatched: 8. Germline V gene sequence: CDR1 SNHLY, CDR2 FYNNEI. CDR3 amino acids: CASRPGQANTDTQYF. The CDR3 DNA follows: TGTGCCAGCAGACCCGGACAGGCGAACACAGATACGCAGTATTTT.

The chain recombines TRBV30 with TRBJ2-3, with 12 bases lining up with TRBD1. With V trimmed by 5 bases and J by 7 bases, 4 bases remained unmatched. Germline CDR1 GTSNPN, CDR2 SVGIG (reference sequence). The CDR3 loop spans 13 amino acids. Here the CDR3 DNA reads TGTGCCTGGGGGGGACAGGGGGCACATACGCAGTATTTT. Its protein product is CAWGGQGAHTQYF.

The chain is built from TRBV5-1 and TRBJ2-5; a weak D match, TRBD2 (5 bases). There are 15 residues in the CDR3. V was clipped by 2 bases and J by 4 bases, with 15 bases between them. Germline loops: CDR1 SGHRS, CDR2 YFSETQ. This chain's CDR3 is CASSFGLAGPETQYF. The CDR3 coding sequence is TGCGCCAGCAGCTTTGGACTTGCAGGCCCAGAGACCCAGTACTTC.

The V call is TRBV5-1, the J call TRBJ1-3; no reliable D call. Germline CDR1 reads SGHRS; CDR2 reads YFSETQ. The CDR3 consists of 15 residues. With 0 bases removed from V and 0 bases from J, the gap between germline ends came to 7 bases. Here the CDR3 reads CASSLGTVSGNTIYF. As DNA, the CDR3 is TGCGCCAGCAGCTTGGGGACGGTCTCTGGAAACACCATATATTTT.

This chain links TRBV6-5 with TRBJ2-1, with TRBD1 matching 7 bases. Germline V gene data show CDR1 as MNHEY and CDR2 as SVGAGI. This CDR3 region has 15 residues. J lost 7 bases, V lost 5 bases, and 11 bases had no gene match. For the CDR3, the DNA is TGTGCCAGCAGTCAACAGGGGTCGGCCCTTAATGAGCAGTTCTTC. Its translation: CASSQQGSALNEQFF.

This chain uses TRBV19 with TRBJ2-4, with 12 bases that match TRBD2. Looked up from germline, CDR1 is LNHDA and CDR2 is SQIVND (reference sequence). This CDR3 region has 17 residues. V gave up 0 bases and J gave up 10 bases; unmatched junction bases: 10. The CDR3 sequence is CASSIDPMRLAGEIQYF. The CDR3 coding sequence is TGTGCCAGTAGTATAGATCCTATGCGACTAGCGGGGGAGATTCAGTACTTC.

This sequence joins TRBV27 and TRBJ1-6; 8 positions match TRBD1. The CDR3 has 16 amino acids. CDR1 is MNHEY and CDR2 is SMNVEV in the germline V gene (reference sequence). The V and J ends lost 6 bases and 9 bases, in that order; junction bases with no gene match: 13. The CDR3 reads CASSGDAGQGGSPLHF. The CDR3 DNA is TGTGCCAGCAGCGGGGACGCCGGACAGGGAGGTTCACCCCTCCACTTT.

This sequence joins TRBV5-6 and TRBJ2-7; D unresolved. The CDR3 spans 14 residues. V shed 1 base and J shed 0 bases, with 8 bases lying between them. Germline V gene data show CDR1 as SGHDT and CDR2 as YYEEEE. The CDR3 DNA reads as TGTGCCAGCAGCTTGAGGAGAGTCTCCTACGAGCAGTACTTC. Amino acids: CASSLRRVSYEQYF. Variable domain in full (rest from reference TRBV5-6 and TRBJ2-7): DAGVTQSPTHLIKTRGQQVTLRCSPKSGHDTVSWYQQALGQGPQFIFQYYEEEERQRGNFPDRFSGHQFPNYSSELNVNALLLGDSALYLCASSLRRVSYEQYFGPGTRLTVT.

The sample holds one count of this clone. The genes are TRBV6-5 and TRBJ1-1, with D possibly matching TRBD1 (6 bases). The germline CDR1 and CDR2 sequences are MNHEY and SVGAGI. With 2 bases removed from V and 6 bases from J, the gap between germline ends came to 10 bases. CDR3 length equals 13 residues. The CDR3 region has the DNA TGTGCCAGCAGTTACCTACAGGGTTCTGAAGCTTTCTTT. This translates into CASSYLQGSEAFF.

The rearrangement joins TRBV5-1 to TRBJ2-1; 9 nucleotides agree with TRBD1. CDR1 is SGHRS, CDR2 YFSETQ, per germline. Trimming at V came to 0 bases and at J to 5 bases, leaving 3 bases not matched to a gene. The CDR3 extends over 15 amino acids. CDR3 region: CASSLGTGVNNEQFF. CDR3 in DNA: TGCGCCAGCAGCTTGGGGACAGGGGTAAACAATGAGCAGTTCTTC.